A selection of T cell receptor beta chains follows, all from one sample in a study of shared clonotypes between healthy human individuals. Produced via immunoSEQ multiplex PCR; TCRdb's table is partial and in-frame only. The data show 2,500,000 or so clones, around 94% seen once. Sequenced input: naive CD4+ T cells sorted from blood. These TCRs come from a man younger than 35 in good health. Each CDR3 is given with its conserved first and last residue. D genes are given only for firm matches. Rows give clone size only sometimes, using once, few, many, or a class for an expanded clone.

j_call v_call d_call clone_size cdr3_nt cdr3_aa
TRBJ2-2 TRBV6-1 - - TGTGCCACCCGCGGGACTTCTAACGAGCTGTTTTTT CATRGTSNELFF
TRBJ1-5 TRBV7-9 - - TGTGCCAGCAGCCCGGGGGGTAGCAATCAGCCCCAGCATTTT CASSPGGSNQPQHF
TRBJ2-5 TRBV28 TRBD2 once TGTGCCAGCAGTTTATTGGTGGGGCGGGGGGTCCAAGAGACCCAGTACTTC CASSLLVGRGVQETQYF
TRBJ1-5 TRBV4-3 - - TGCGCCAGCAGCCAAGATATAAGGGATCAGCCCCAGCATTTT CASSQDIRDQPQHF
TRBJ1-4 TRBV30 - - TGTGCCTGGAGTGGTGCAGGGTATCGTGAAAAACTGTTTTTT CAWSGAGYREKLFF
TRBJ1-3 TRBV29-1 - - TGCAGCGTTGTGGGGGGTGGAAACACCATATATTTT CSVVGGGNTIYF
TRBJ2-2 TRBV5-1 - - TGCGCCAGCAGCTTCACAGGGACCACCGGGGAGCTGTTTTTT CASSFTGTTGELFF
TRBJ2-3 TRBV29-1 TRBD1 - TGCAGCGGTGACAGGGGGGGAGATACGCAGTATTTT CSGDRGGDTQYF
TRBJ1-2 TRBV4-3 - - TGCGCCAGCAGCCAAGATAACTGGGATCTTGGCTACACCTTC CASSQDNWDLGYTF
TRBJ1-1 TRBV7-2 TRBD1 - TGTGCCAGCAGCTTAGGTTCTAGGACAGGCACTGAAGCTTTCTTT CASSLGSRTGTEAFF
TRBJ2-1 TRBV2 - - TGTGCCAGCAGTGAAGATTCGGCAGGGGCAAACAATGAGCAGTTCTTC CASSEDSAGANNEQFF
TRBJ1-6 TRBV27 - - TGTGCCAGCATCCTAAAGTCTTCACCCCTCCACTTT CASILKSSPLHF
TRBJ2-1 TRBV2 TRBD2 - TGTGCCAGCAGCGGCCCCCTAGGACTAGATGTGGCCTATGAGCAGTTCTTC CASSGPLGLDVAYEQFF
TRBJ2-1 TRBV7-6 TRBD2 few TGTGCCAGCAGCTTAGACCCACCGGGACTAGGGGGCAATGAGCAGTTCTTC CASSLDPPGLGGNEQFF
TRBJ2-3 TRBV6-6 - - TGTGCCAGCAGTTACCTTGGAGGCACAGATACGCAGTATTTT CASSYLGGTDTQYF
TRBJ1-2 TRBV10-3 - - TGTGCCATCAGTGGTAGGCAGGGAGAAGGCTACACCTTC CAISGRQGEGYTF
TRBJ2-1 TRBV30 TRBD2 once TGTGCCTGGAGCGCCGGGACTAGCGGGGGCCACGGGGGGTTCTTC CAWSAGTSGGHGGFF
TRBJ1-3 TRBV28 - - TGTACCAGCAGTTCTATTACCCCGAGCGTTCACTCTGGAAACACCATATATTTT CTSSSITPSVHSGNTIYF
TRBJ2-7 TRBV5-6 - - TGTGCCAGCAGCTTGGCCACTAGCCTCGAGCAGTACTTC CASSLATSLEQYF
TRBJ2-7 TRBV6-6 TRBD2 - TGTGCCAGCAGTCCCCGACTAGCGGCCAGCTACGAGCAGTACTTC CASSPRLAASYEQYF
TRBJ1-6 TRBV10-3 TRBD1 few TGTGCCATCAGTGATCGAGGGGGACAGAATAATTCACCCCTCCACTTT CAISDRGGQNNSPLHF
TRBJ2-5 TRBV7-3 - - TGTGCCAGCAGCCAAGTGGGTCGGGAGACCCAGTACTTC CASSQVGRETQYF
TRBJ1-2 TRBV19 TRBD1 - TGTGCCAGTAGTGCAGGGACAGGGGTTGGCTACACCTTC CASSAGTGVGYTF
TRBJ1-2 TRBV2 - - TGTGCCAGCAGGCCCCCCTACTATGGCTACACCTTC CASRPPYYGYTF
TRBJ1-1 TRBV13 - - TGTGCCAGCAGCTCCGGACTGGGGGGGCTCGGCACTGAAGCTTTCTTT CASSSGLGGLGTEAFF
TRBJ2-1 TRBV6-5 - - TGTGCCAGCAGTTACTCGAAAATCGCACGAACTCATGAGCAGTTCTTC CASSYSKIARTHEQFF
TRBJ2-7 TRBV15 - - TGTGCCTCGCGAGGAAGATTGTCCTACGAGCAGTACTTC CASRGRLSYEQYF
TRBJ2-5 TRBV25-1 TRBD1 - TGTGCCAGCAGTGAAGCAGGGGGCGGTGAGACCCAGTACTTC CASSEAGGGETQYF
TRBJ2-2 TRBV7-2 TRBD2 - TGTGCCAGCAGCCCGGGACTAGATTCGGTAGAGCTGTTTTTT CASSPGLDSVELFF
TRBJ1-2 TRBV28 TRBD1 - TGTGCCAGCAGTACCTCCCGACAGGGTGTTCCCTATGGCTACACCTTC CASSTSRQGVPYGYTF
TRBJ2-7 TRBV28 - - TGTGCCAGCATGGGTATCGTATACGAGCAGTACTTC CASMGIVYEQYF
TRBJ2-7 TRBV9 TRBD2 - TGTGCCAGCAGCAAGACTAGCGTCCCCTACGAGCAGTACTTC CASSKTSVPYEQYF
TRBJ1-2 TRBV25-1 - - TGTGCCAGCAGTGACTCGACAGGTGCTCAAGGCTACACCTTC CASSDSTGAQGYTF
TRBJ2-2 TRBV5-1 TRBD1 - TGCGCCAGCAGTGTACAGGGGGCTGACGGGGAGCTGTTTTTT CASSVQGADGELFF
TRBJ2-4 TRBV14 TRBD1 - TGTGCCAGCAGCCAAACGGGGACAGTTAAAAACATTCAGTACTTC CASSQTGTVKNIQYF
TRBJ1-1 TRBV5-1 - - TGCGCCAGCAGTGGCAGAATGAACACTGAAGCTTTCTTT CASSGRMNTEAFF
TRBJ2-1 TRBV10-1 TRBD1 - TGCGCCAGCAGTGAGTGGAGGGACAGGCATGAGCAGTTCTTC CASSEWRDRHEQFF
TRBJ2-2 TRBV9 - - TGTGCCAGCAGCGTAACACCCTGGGCGAACACCGGGGAGCTGTTTTTT CASSVTPWANTGELFF
TRBJ2-5 TRBV5-1 - - TGCGCCAGCAGCTCGGCCGCGGGCCAGGGAGAGACCCAGTACTTC CASSSAAGQGETQYF
TRBJ2-5 TRBV9 - once TGTGCCAGCGGCAGGGAGGATACCCAGTACTTC CASGREDTQYF
TRBJ2-7 TRBV5-1 - - TGCGCCAGCAGCTCGGGAACAGGTTCGGGCGAGCAGTACTTC CASSSGTGSGEQYF
TRBJ2-5 TRBV18 - - TGTGCCAGCTCACCCCTCCCAGTACAAGAGACCCAGTACTTC CASSPLPVQETQYF
TRBJ1-1 TRBV20-1 - - TGCAGTGCTAGGGGGGACACTGAAGCTTTCTTT CSARGDTEAFF
TRBJ2-2 TRBV5-1 - - TGCGCCAGCAGCTACATACAGGGTTCCGGGGAGCTGTTTTTT CASSYIQGSGELFF
TRBJ2-1 TRBV7-2 - - TGTGCCAGCAGCCCCGGGGCTAGAGGGTATAATGAGCAGTTCTTC CASSPGARGYNEQFF
TRBJ1-1 TRBV19 - - TGTGCCAGTAGGTTGGGAGGGGTTATGAACACTGAAGCTTTCTTT CASRLGGVMNTEAFF
TRBJ2-7 TRBV6-6 - - TGTGCCAGTGGGCCCCCCTCCTACGAGCAGTACTTC CASGPPSYEQYF
TRBJ1-6 TRBV19 TRBD1 - TGTGCCAGTAGTCTACGGACAGGGGATTGGTATTCACCCCTCCACTTT CASSLRTGDWYSPLHF
TRBJ1-5 TRBV5-1 - - TGCGCCAGCAGCCCCGGGGGCTCCCATGTCACGCCCCAGCATTTT CASSPGGSHVTPQHF
TRBJ1-1 TRBV7-9 - - TGTGCCAGCAGCTTAGAGCCCTTAGGGGGAGAGAACACTGAAGCTTTCTTT CASSLEPLGGENTEAFF
TRBJ2-3 TRBV5-1 - - TGCGCCAGCAGCTTTCGAGGGGAAAGCACAGATACGCAGTATTTT CASSFRGESTDTQYF
TRBJ1-3 TRBV30 - - TGTGCCTGGAATCTTGGTGGAAACACCATATATTTT CAWNLGGNTIYF
TRBJ2-7 TRBV7-2 TRBD1 - TGTGCCAGCAGCACAACCCGGGACAGGGCCGACGAGCAGTACTTC CASSTTRDRADEQYF
TRBJ1-2 TRBV9 - - TGTGCCAGCAGCGTAGAACCAGACTACTATGGCTACACCTTC CASSVEPDYYGYTF